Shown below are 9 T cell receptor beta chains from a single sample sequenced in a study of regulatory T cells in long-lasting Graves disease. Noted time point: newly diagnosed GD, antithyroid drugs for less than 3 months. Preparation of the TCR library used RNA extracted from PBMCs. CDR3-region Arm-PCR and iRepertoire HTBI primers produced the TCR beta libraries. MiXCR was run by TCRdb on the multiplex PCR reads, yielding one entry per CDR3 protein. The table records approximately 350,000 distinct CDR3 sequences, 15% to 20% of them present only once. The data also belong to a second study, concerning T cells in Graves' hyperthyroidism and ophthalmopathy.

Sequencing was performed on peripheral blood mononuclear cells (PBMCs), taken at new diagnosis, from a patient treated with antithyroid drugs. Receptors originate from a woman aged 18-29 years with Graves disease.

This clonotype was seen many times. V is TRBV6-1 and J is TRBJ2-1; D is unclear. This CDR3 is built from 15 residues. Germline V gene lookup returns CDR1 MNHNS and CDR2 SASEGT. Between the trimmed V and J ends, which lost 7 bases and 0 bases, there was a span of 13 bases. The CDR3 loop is CASTSVGSSYNEQFF. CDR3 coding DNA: TGTGCCAGCACGTCGGTCGGCAGCTCCTACAATGAGCAGTTCTTC.

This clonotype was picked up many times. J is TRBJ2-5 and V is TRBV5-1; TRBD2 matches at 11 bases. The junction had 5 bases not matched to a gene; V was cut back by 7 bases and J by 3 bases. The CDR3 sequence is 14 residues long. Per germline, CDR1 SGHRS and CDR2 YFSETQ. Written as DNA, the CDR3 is TGCGCCAGCCAGACGGGACTAGCGGAAGAGACCCAGTACTTC. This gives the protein CASQTGLAEETQYF.

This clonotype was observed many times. The CDR3 region is CASSLRGSTDTQYF. CDR3 DNA sequence: TGTGCCAGCAGCCTGAGGGGTAGCACAGATACGCAGTATTTT. The V call is TRBV7-8, the J call TRBJ2-3; tentatively, D is TRBD1 or TRBD2 (5 bases each). Germline V gene lookup returns CDR1 SGHVS and CDR2 FQNEAQ. The CDR3 is made up of 14 amino acids. V shed 5 bases and J shed 0 bases, with 9 bases lying between them. Drawing the rest from reference TRBV7-8 and TRBJ2-3, the complete variable domain is GAGVSQSPRYKVAKRGQDVALRCDPISGHVSLFWYQQALGQGPEFLTYFQNEAQLDKSGLPSDRFFAERPEGSVSTLKIQRTQQEDSAVYLCASSLRGSTDTQYFGPGTRLTVL.

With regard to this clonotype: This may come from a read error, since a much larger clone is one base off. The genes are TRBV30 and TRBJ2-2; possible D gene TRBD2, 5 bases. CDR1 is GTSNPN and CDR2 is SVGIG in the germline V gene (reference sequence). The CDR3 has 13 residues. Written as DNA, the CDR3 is TGTGCCTGGAGTGCAACAGAGACCGGGGAGCGGTTTTTT. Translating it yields CAWSATETGERFF.

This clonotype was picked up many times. The CDR3 spells CASSSDRLQYRYEQYF. In DNA, the CDR3 is TGTGCCAGCAGCTCTGACAGACTTCAATATCGCTACGAGCAGTACTTC. This sequence joins TRBV7-8 and TRBJ2-7, with D tentatively TRBD1 (5 bases). The CDR3 loop spans 16 amino acids. V was cut by 4 bases and J by 3 bases, with 19 bases left in between. Germline assignment: CDR1 SGHVS and CDR2 FQNEAQ.

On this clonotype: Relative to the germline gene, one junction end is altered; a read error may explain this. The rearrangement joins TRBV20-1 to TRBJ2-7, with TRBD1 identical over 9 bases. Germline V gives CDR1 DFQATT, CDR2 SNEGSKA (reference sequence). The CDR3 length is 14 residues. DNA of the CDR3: TGCAGTGCGCTAAAGCCGGACAGGGGCGGGGAGCAGGACTTC. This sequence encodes CSALKPDRGGEQDF.

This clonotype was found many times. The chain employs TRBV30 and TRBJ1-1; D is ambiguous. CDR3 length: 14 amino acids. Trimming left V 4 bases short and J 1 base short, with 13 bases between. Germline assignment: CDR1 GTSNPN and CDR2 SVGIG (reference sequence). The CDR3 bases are TGTGCCTGGAAAAAGCTTCGGACGAACACTGAAGCTTTCTTT. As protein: CAWKKLRTNTEAFF.

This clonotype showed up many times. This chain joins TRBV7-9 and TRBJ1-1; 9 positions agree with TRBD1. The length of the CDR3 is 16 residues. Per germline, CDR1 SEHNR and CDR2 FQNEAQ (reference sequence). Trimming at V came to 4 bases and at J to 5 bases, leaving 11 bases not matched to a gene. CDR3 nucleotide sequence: TGTGCCAGCAGCTCCAGAGGGGGACAGGGAGGGACTGAAGCTTTCTTT. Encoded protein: CASSSRGGQGGTEAFF.

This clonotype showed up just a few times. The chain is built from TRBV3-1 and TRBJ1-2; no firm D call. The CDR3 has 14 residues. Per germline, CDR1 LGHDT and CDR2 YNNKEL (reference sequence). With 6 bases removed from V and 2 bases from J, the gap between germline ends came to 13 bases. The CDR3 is CASSHSDGNYGYTF. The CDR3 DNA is TGTGCCAGCAGTCATTCTGACGGAAACTATGGCTACACCTTC.